At least ten counts were recorded for the clone carrying this T cell receptor (beta chain). The entry originates in a study of regulatory T cells in long-lasting Graves disease. Study-wide context: For under 3 months, newly diagnosed Graves' patients had been taking antithyroid drugs.

Libraries of TCR beta came from iRepertoire HTBI primers plus Arm-PCR of CDR3 regions. Each CDR3 protein gets one entry after TCRdb re-called the multiplex PCR reads with MiXCR. This table has 400,000 to 450,000 distinct CDR3 sequences, about 15% appearing once. This CDR3 has 14 residues. Trimming left V 5 bases short and J 1 base short, with 12 bases between. Germline CDR1 reads MNHEY; CDR2 reads SMNVEV (reference sequence). Time point: newly diagnosed GD, antithyroid drugs for less than 3 months. There was RNA extracted from PBMCs, and the TCR library was made from it. A further study also used this sample, focusing on T cells in Graves' hyperthyroidism and ophthalmopathy.

The source material was peripheral blood mononuclear cells (PBMCs), sampled at new diagnosis, from a patient treated with antithyroid drugs. The source of this sequence is a woman in her 30s with Graves disease. The chain links TRBV27 to TRBJ2-7; TRBD1 is a possible D gene (6 bases). The CDR3: CASSNDRFSYEQYF. For the CDR3, the DNA is TGTGCCAGCAGTAATGACAGGTTTTCCTACGAGCAGTACTTC.